Presented here are 2 T cell receptor beta chains from one specimen sequenced in a study of shared clonotypes between healthy human individuals. Assay: immunoSEQ multiplex PCR; the TCRdb copy retains only in-frame clones and omits some. The sample holds about 450,000 clones, around 80% seen once. Source material: PBMCs. Receptor source: a woman in her forties in good health. Some clones in this sample may be carry-over from other donors' samples.

This rearrangement joins TRBV7-3 to TRBJ2-2; D possibly corresponds to TRBD2 (6 bases). V gave up 5 bases and J gave up 5 bases, with 12 bases separating them. The germline V gene encodes CDR1 SGHTA and CDR2 FQGTGA. The CDR3 length is 14 residues. CDR3 bases: TGTGCCAGCAGCCTGGACTACCGTACCGGGGAGCTGTTTTTT. Protein sequence: CASSLDYRTGELFF.

V and J are TRBV7-9 and TRBJ1-4; 7 positions match TRBD1. Unmatched junction bases numbered 13, after V lost 5 bases and J lost 10 bases. Per germline, CDR1 SEHNR and CDR2 FQNEAQ (reference sequence). CDR3 size: 15 residues. CDR3 loop: CASSARDSGYGKLFF. The CDR3 DNA sequence: TGTGCCAGCAGCGCCCGGGACAGTGGGTATGGAAAACTGTTTTTT.